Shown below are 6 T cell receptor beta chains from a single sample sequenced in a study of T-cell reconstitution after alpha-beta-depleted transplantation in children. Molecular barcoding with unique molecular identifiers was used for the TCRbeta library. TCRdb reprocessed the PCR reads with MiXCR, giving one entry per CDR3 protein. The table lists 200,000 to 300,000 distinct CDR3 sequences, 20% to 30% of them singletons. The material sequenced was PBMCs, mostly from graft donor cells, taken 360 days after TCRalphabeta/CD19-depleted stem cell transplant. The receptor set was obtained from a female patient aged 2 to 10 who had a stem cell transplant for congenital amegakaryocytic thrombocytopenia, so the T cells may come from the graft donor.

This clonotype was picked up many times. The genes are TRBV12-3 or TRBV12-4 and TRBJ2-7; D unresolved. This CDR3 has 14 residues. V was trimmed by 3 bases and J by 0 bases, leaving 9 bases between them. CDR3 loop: CASSFELVSYEQYF. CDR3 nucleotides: TGTGCCAGCAGTTTCGAACTTGTCTCCTACGAGCAGTACTTC.

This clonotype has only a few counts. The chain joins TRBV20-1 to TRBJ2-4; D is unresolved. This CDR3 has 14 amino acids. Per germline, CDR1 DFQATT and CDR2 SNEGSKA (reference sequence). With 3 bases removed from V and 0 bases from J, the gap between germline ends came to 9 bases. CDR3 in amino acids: CSARPYIAKNIQYF. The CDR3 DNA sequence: TGCAGTGCTAGGCCGTATATAGCCAAAAACATTCAGTACTTC.

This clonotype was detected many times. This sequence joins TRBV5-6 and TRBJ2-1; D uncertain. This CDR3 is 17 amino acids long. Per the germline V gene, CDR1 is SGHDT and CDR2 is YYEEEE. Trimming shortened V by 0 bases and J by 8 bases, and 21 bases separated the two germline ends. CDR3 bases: TGTGCCAGCAGCTTGGGGGCCCCCACCGAACTCTCTCATGAGCAGTTCTTC. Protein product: CASSLGAPTELSHEQFF. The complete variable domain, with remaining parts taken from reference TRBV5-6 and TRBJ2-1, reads DAGVTQSPTHLIKTRGQQVTLRCSPKSGHDTVSWYQQALGQGPQFIFQYYEEEERQRGNFPDRFSGHQFPNYSSELNVNALLLGDSALYLCASSLGAPTELSHEQFFGPGTRLTVL.

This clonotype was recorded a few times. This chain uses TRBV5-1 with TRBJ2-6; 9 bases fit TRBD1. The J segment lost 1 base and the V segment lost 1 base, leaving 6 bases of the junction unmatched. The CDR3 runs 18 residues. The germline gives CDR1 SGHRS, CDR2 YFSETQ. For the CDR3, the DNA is TGCGCCAGCAGCTTGACGGGACAGGGTTTATCTGGGGCCAACGTCCTGACTTTC. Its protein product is CASSLTGQGLSGANVLTF.

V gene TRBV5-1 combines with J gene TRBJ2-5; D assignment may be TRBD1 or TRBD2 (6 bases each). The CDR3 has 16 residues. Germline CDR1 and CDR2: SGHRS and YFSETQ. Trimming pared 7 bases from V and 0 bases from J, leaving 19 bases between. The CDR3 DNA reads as TGCGCCAGCCAATTAGGGGGGCATGAGGACCAAGAGACCCAGTACTTC. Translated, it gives CASQLGGHEDQETQYF.

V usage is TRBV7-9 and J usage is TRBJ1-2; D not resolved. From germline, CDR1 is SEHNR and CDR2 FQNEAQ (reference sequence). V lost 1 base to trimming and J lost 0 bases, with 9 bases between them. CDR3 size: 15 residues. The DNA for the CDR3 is TGTGCCAGCAGCTTAGTTCCAGACACTAACTATGGCTACACCTTC. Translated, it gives CASSLVPDTNYGYTF.